One and the same sample provided the 18 T cell receptor beta chains below, sequenced in a study of cytomegalovirus exposure and HLA in healthy donors. Vbeta (60) and Jbeta (13) primers were used in the PCR. The table came from immunoSEQ multiplex PCR; TCRdb's copy has only in-frame clones and leaves some out. This sample has around 150,000 clones; roughly 77% occur once, and the top ten carry about 4.9%. The sample comprised PBMCs. The origin of the receptors is a male donor in good health and CMV-seronegative.

This clone was seen a few times. This rearrangement joins TRBV5-1 to TRBJ1-5, with D maybe TRBD1 (6 bases). The CDR3 contains 14 residues. Per the germline V gene, CDR1 is SGHRS and CDR2 is YFSETQ. The V end lost 4 bases, the J end lost 7 bases, and 15 bases lay between the germline ends. The CDR3 protein is CASSPGQSGQPQHF. In DNA, the CDR3 is TGCGCCAGCAGCCCCGGACAGTCGGGGCAGCCCCAGCATTTT.

This clone was seen only a few times. The chain's CDR3 is CASSLKTGLREQFF. CDR3 bases: TGTGCCAGCAGCCTCAAGACGGGTCTTAGGGAGCAGTTCTTC. This chain joins TRBV11-1 and TRBJ2-1, with unresolved D. The CDR3 consists of 14 residues. Germline V gives CDR1 SGHAT, CDR2 FQDESV (reference sequence). V dropped 5 bases and J dropped 10 bases, with 18 bases sitting between them.

This chain uses TRBV5-1 with TRBJ2-7; possible D gene TRBD2, 5 bases. CDR3 length: 16 amino acids. Germline CDR1 and CDR2: SGHRS and YFSETQ. V was cut by 4 bases and J by 2 bases, with 19 bases left in between. The CDR3 is CASSIPGFTPTYEQYF. The CDR3 coding sequence is TGCGCCAGCAGCATCCCGGGGTTCACCCCGACCTACGAGCAGTACTTC. Filled out from reference TRBV5-1 and TRBJ2-7, the complete variable domain reads KAGVTQTPRYLIKTRGQQVTLSCSPISGHRSVSWYQQTPGQGLQFLFEYFSETQRNKGNFPGRFSGRQFSNSRSEMNVSTLELGDSALYLCASSIPGFTPTYEQYFGPGTRLTVT.

This chain uses TRBV2 with TRBJ2-5; D may be TRBD1 (6 bases). Germline V lookup: CDR1 SNHLY, CDR2 FYNNEI. This CDR3 region has 12 residues. CDR3 bases: TGTGTTTCGGCTTGGGGGCGGGAGACCCAGTACTTC. It specifies CVSAWGRETQYF.

The CDR3 sequence is CASGGTRAETQYF. CDR3 nucleotide sequence: TGTGCCAGCGGGGGGACTAGAGCAGAGACCCAGTACTTC. This chain uses TRBV2 with TRBJ2-5, with TRBD2 identical over 8 bases. Trimming cost V 8 bases and J 4 bases; bases outside gene matches: 6. This CDR3 has 13 amino acids. Germline CDR1 and CDR2: SNHLY and FYNNEI.

The chain couples TRBV27 to TRBJ1-4; 9 nucleotides match TRBD1. Germline lookup yields CDR1 MNHEY and CDR2 SMNVEV (reference sequence). V lost 5 bases, J lost 4 bases, and 5 bases stayed unmatched. This CDR3 spans 15 amino acids. The CDR3 nucleotides read TGTGCCAGCAGTCCGGGACAGGGCTTTAATGAAAAACTGTTTTTT. Translated: CASSPGQGFNEKLFF.

This clone has a single count. This chain connects TRBV6-5 to TRBJ2-1; D unresolved. Germline V CDR1 and CDR2: MNHEY, SVGAGI. V lost 0 bases and J 4 bases, leaving 7 bases between the germline ends. CDR3 size: 14 residues. CDR3 sequence reads: CASSYSAAYNEQFF. CDR3 DNA sequence: TGTGCCAGCAGTTACTCGGCGGCTTACAATGAGCAGTTCTTC.

In the case of this clone: This sample includes further DNA sequences coding for the same CDR3. The rearrangement uses TRBV4-3 and TRBJ2-7, with TRBD1 matching over 9 bases. V was pared by 5 bases and J by 4 bases, with 9 bases of the junction left unmatched. CDR3 length equals 15 residues. Germline V lookup: CDR1 LGHNA, CDR2 YSLEER. The CDR3 DNA reads TGCGCCAGCAGCACCCGGACAGGGGTAATATACGAGCAGTACTTC. This encodes CASSTRTGVIYEQYF.

The rearrangement joins TRBV21-1 to TRBJ2-7; the D call of TRBD1 is as the table states it, not checked on the DNA. TRBV21-1 is designated a pseudogene. This CDR3 region has 15 residues. The CDR3 loop reads CASSNLPTGRHEQYF. The CDR3 DNA reads as TGTGCCAGCAGCAACCTCCCGACAGGGCGCCACGAGCAGTACTTC.

This rearrangement joins TRBV30 to TRBJ1-1; D unresolved. V dropped 5 bases and J dropped 12 bases, with 16 bases sitting between them. The CDR3 totals 11 residues. From germline, CDR1 is GTSNPN and CDR2 SVGIG (reference sequence). The CDR3 spells CAWGRPGRTFF. The CDR3 DNA reads as TGTGCCTGGGGCCGACCGGGTAGAACTTTCTTT.

This chain links TRBV15 with TRBJ2-5; D might be TRBD2 (5 bases). Germline V lookup: CDR1 LNHNV, CDR2 YYDKDF (reference sequence). The CDR3 is 14 amino acids. V lost 3 bases, J lost 5 bases, and 13 bases lay in between. As DNA, the CDR3 is TGTGCCACCAGCAGGCCTCGAGGGTCGGAGACCCAGTACTTC. Encoded protein: CATSRPRGSETQYF.

The chain couples TRBV4-1 to TRBJ2-7, with D maybe TRBD1 (5 bases). Per the germline V gene, CDR1 is MGHRA and CDR2 is YSYEKL. V lost 1 base and J 2 bases, leaving 12 bases between the germline ends. The length of the CDR3 is 15 residues. The CDR3 here is CASSQGQWGTYEQYF. For the CDR3, the DNA is TGCGCCAGCAGCCAAGGACAGTGGGGAACCTACGAGCAGTACTTC.

The gene calls are TRBV4-1 and TRBJ2-5; tentative D call: TRBD1 (6 bases). The better agreement between TRBJ2-7 and the DNA end casts doubt on the J call. This CDR3 region has 13 residues. CDR1 and CDR2 from the germline V gene are MGHRA and YSYEKL. The CDR3 sequence is CASSQSTGFEQYF. Here the CDR3 DNA reads TGCGCCAGCAGCCAGAGCACAGGGTTCGAGCAGTACTTC.

CDR3 amino acids: CASSQVGTNTEAFF. The CDR3 nucleotides read TGCGCCAGCAGCCAAGTTGGGACAAACACTGAAGCTTTCTTT. The rearrangement uses TRBV4-1 and TRBJ1-1, with D possibly TRBD1 on 6 matching bases. Looked up from germline, CDR1 is MGHRA and CDR2 is YSYEKL. This CDR3 contains 14 residues. Trimming cost V 1 base and J 2 bases, with 8 bases left between them.

V and J are TRBV7-6 and TRBJ1-1; D unresolved. V lost 4 bases and J lost 6, with 9 bases in between. The CDR3 runs to 12 residues. CDR1 is SGHVS and CDR2 is FNYEAQ in the germline V gene. The chain's CDR3 is CASSSGVAEAFF. The CDR3 bases are TGTGCCAGCAGCTCCGGAGTAGCTGAAGCTTTCTTT.

The chain uses TRBV7-6 and TRBJ2-7, with 9 bases that match TRBD2. The V gene end was trimmed by 5 bases and the J gene end by 5 bases; junction bases not matched to a gene: 7. Germline V gene data show CDR1 as SGHVS and CDR2 as FNYEAQ. The CDR3 sequence is 14 residues long. Written as DNA, the CDR3 is TGTGCCAGCAGCAAACTAGCGGGTTCCAACGAGCAGTACTTC. It is translated as CASSKLAGSNEQYF.

This chain uses TRBV6-1 with TRBJ1-4, with D uncertain. Germline V gene lookup returns CDR1 MNHNS and CDR2 SASEGT. Between the trimmed V and J ends, which lost 9 bases and 5 bases, there was a span of 13 bases. This CDR3 region has 13 residues. The DNA for the CDR3 is TGTGCCAGTGTTCCGGAGGCGAATGAAAAACTGTTTTTT. It encodes CASVPEANEKLFF.

This clone was detected once. The CDR3 region is CASQYTGTGLYEQYF. In nucleotides, the CDR3 is TGTGCCAGCCAGTATACAGGGACAGGACTCTACGAGCAGTACTTC. The chain employs TRBV19 and TRBJ2-5, with 8 nucleotides matching TRBD1. The DNA end favors TRBJ2-7, so the J call may be wrong. The CDR3 is made up of 15 amino acids. From germline, CDR1 is LNHDA and CDR2 SQIVND (reference sequence).